This TCR beta chain was documented in a study of blood T cell repertoires in COVID-19. Clones were read by immunoSEQ multiplex PCR, and TCRdb kept only the in-frame ones, dropping some. The sample consists of 60,000 to 90,000 clones, 87% of them appearing once. CDR1 is SQVTM and CDR2 is ANQGSEA in the germline V gene. Trimming removed 6 bases from V and 7 bases from J, with 19 bases in between. The CDR3 has 14 amino acids. The chain uses TRBV29-1 and TRBJ1-5, with D tentatively TRBD1 (5 bases). The sequence derives from a woman over 75 with active or convalescent COVID-19. The specimen sequenced was peripheral blood. The CDR3 region is CSVIQGVGGQPQHF. CDR3 DNA: TGCAGCGTCATTCAGGGTGTTGGGGGGCAGCCCCAGCATTTT.